A selection of T cell receptor beta chains follows, all from one sample in a study of blood T cells in healthy people across ages. MiXCR was run by TCRdb on the 5' RACE reads, yielding one entry per CDR3 protein. This sample has roughly 800,000 distinct CDR3 sequences, with approximately 25% found just once. In addition, the sample was reused for a study of T cells of mothers and their children.

Sequencing input: blood. The origin of the receptors is a boy aged 10-17 years in good health. The CDR3 runs from the conserved cysteine through the conserved F or W. D genes are given only for firm matches. Some rows have no size entry. The others give once, few or many, or a class for an expanded clone.

clone size	D gene	J gene	V gene	CDR3 DNA	CDR3 protein
NA	TRBD1	TRBJ1-2	TRBV16	TGTGCCAGCAGCCAAAGGACAGGGGACGGCTACACCTTC	CASSQRTGDGYTF
NA	NA	TRBJ2-1	TRBV2	TGTGCCAGCAGTGAAGGGAAGGGGGTCGAGCAGTTCTTC	CASSEGKGVEQFF
NA	NA	TRBJ2-5	TRBV29-1	TGCAGCGTCGAAGAATCAGGGGCCCAAGAGACCCAGTACTTC	CSVEESGAQETQYF
few	TRBD2	TRBJ2-1	TRBV28	TGTGCCAGCAGTATCTCTAGCGGGAGGGCCGTCAATGAGCAGTTCTTC	CASSISSGRAVNEQFF
NA	NA	TRBJ2-3	TRBV7-2	TGTGCCAGCAGCTTAGGCAGGGGATCTAGCACAGATACGCAGTATTTT	CASSLGRGSSTDTQYF
NA	NA	TRBJ2-3	TRBV18	TGTGCCAGCTCACCTCAGAGAGGGGACACAGATACGCAGTATTTT	CASSPQRGDTDTQYF
NA	TRBD2	TRBJ2-5	TRBV4-1	TGCGCCAGCAGCCAACGACTAGCGGGAGAAGAAGAGACCCAGTACTTC	CASSQRLAGEEETQYF
few	TRBD2	TRBJ2-7	TRBV20-1	TGCAGTGCTTCAGGCGGGGGAGCTCTAATAGAGCAGTACTTC	CSASGGGALIEQYF
few	NA	TRBJ2-7	TRBV29-1	TGCAGCGTTGGGCTCGGGGAAGGCTACGAGCAGTACTTC	CSVGLGEGYEQYF
NA	TRBD2	TRBJ2-3	TRBV12-3/TRBV12-4	TGTGCCAGCAGTTTGCCCGCGGGGGGGCCAGATACGCAGTATTTT	CASSLPAGGPDTQYF
NA	NA	TRBJ2-7	TRBV14	TGTGCCAGCAGCCAAGTAAACAGCTTCTACGAGCAGTACTTC	CASSQVNSFYEQYF
NA	TRBD2	TRBJ2-1	TRBV7-9	TGTGCCAGTAATAGCGGGAGTTACAATGAGCAGTTCTTC	CASNSGSYNEQFF
NA	TRBD2	TRBJ2-7	TRBV20-1	TGCAGTGCTAGAGATGTCAGCGGGGGGTTCTACGAGCAGTACTTC	CSARDVSGGFYEQYF
NA	NA	TRBJ1-2	TRBV29-1	TGCAGCGTTGCATCGGGTAATCCTAACTATGGCTACACCTTC	CSVASGNPNYGYTF
NA	TRBD2	TRBJ2-5	TRBV7-2	TGTGCCAGCAGCTTTAGACTAGCGACACAGATCCAAGAGACCCAGTACTTC	CASSFRLATQIQETQYF
NA	TRBD1	TRBJ1-2	TRBV25-1	TGTGCCAGCAGTCGCCAGGGGGGTAATAGAGCTAACTATGGCTACACCTTC	CASSRQGGNRANYGYTF
few	NA	TRBJ2-7	TRBV7-9	TGTGCCAGCAGCTTAGACGGGACTCGAATCTCCTACGAGCAGTACTTC	CASSLDGTRISYEQYF
NA	TRBD2	TRBJ2-7	TRBV28	TGTGCCAGCAAGACCTCTAGCGGGAGGGCCCCCTACGAGCAGTACTTC	CASKTSSGRAPYEQYF
NA	NA	TRBJ2-2	TRBV5-6	TGTGCCAGCAGCGCTCGGAAGCTGACGAACACCGGGGAGCTGTTTTTT	CASSARKLTNTGELFF
NA	NA	TRBJ1-4	TRBV29-1	TGCAGCGTTGGACAGTTACTTAATGAAAAACTGTTTTTT	CSVGQLLNEKLFF
few	TRBD1	TRBJ2-2	TRBV11-2	TGTGCCAGCAGCTTGGGGACAGGCATAGCCGGGGAGCTGTTTTTT	CASSLGTGIAGELFF
NA	NA	TRBJ2-1	TRBV14	TGTGCCAGCAGCCACAGGGGACCCCTTTCCTACAATGAGCAGTTCTTC	CASSHRGPLSYNEQFF
NA	NA	TRBJ1-2	TRBV5-4	TGTGCCAGCAGCTTGCCGTTAGAAGGCTACACCTTC	CASSLPLEGYTF
NA	NA	TRBJ2-5	TRBV4-1	TGCGCCAGCAGCCCGGGGAACGAAGAGACCCAGTACTTC	CASSPGNEETQYF
NA	NA	TRBJ2-7	TRBV15	TGTGCCACCAGCAGAGATACGGCGTACGAGCAGTACTTC	CATSRDTAYEQYF
NA	TRBD1	TRBJ1-6	TRBV28	TGTGCCAGCAGGTCACGACAGGGGGACTCACCCCTCCACTTT	CASRSRQGDSPLHF
NA	TRBD1	TRBJ2-5	TRBV2	TGTGCCAAGGAAAGGGGACAGAACCAAGAGACCCAGTACTTC	CAKERGQNQETQYF
NA	TRBD1	TRBJ1-4	TRBV12-3/TRBV12-4	TGTGCCAGCAGAGAAAATCAGGGGGCGAATGAAAAACTGTTTTTT	CASRENQGANEKLFF
few	TRBD2	TRBJ2-7	TRBV27	TGTGCCAGCTCCCTGGTAAGGCTAGCGGGATACGAGCAGTACTTC	CASSLVRLAGYEQYF
NA	NA	TRBJ1-2	TRBV4-2	TGTGCCAGCAGCCAAGACAGAAGTATCTATGGCTACACCTTC	CASSQDRSIYGYTF
NA	NA	TRBJ2-1	TRBV2	TGTGCCAGCAGTGAATTTGGGGGGGCTGGCAATGAGCAGTTCTTC	CASSEFGGAGNEQFF
NA	NA	TRBJ2-7	TRBV29-1	TGCAGCGTTGGGGTACGACTAGACTCCTACGAGCAGTACTTC	CSVGVRLDSYEQYF
few	NA	TRBJ2-1	TRBV4-2	TGTGCCAGCAGCCAAGATGGTCGGGAGTTCTCCTACAATGAGCAGTTCTTC	CASSQDGREFSYNEQFF
few	NA	TRBJ2-1	TRBV27	TGTGCCAGCAGACCCGATTTTTCACCTGTATTCGGCTCCTACAATGAGCAGTTCTTC	CASRPDFSPVFGSYNEQFF
NA	NA	TRBJ1-2	TRBV6-2/TRBV6-3	TGTGCCAGCAGTCCATTAAACTATGGCTACACCTTC	CASSPLNYGYTF